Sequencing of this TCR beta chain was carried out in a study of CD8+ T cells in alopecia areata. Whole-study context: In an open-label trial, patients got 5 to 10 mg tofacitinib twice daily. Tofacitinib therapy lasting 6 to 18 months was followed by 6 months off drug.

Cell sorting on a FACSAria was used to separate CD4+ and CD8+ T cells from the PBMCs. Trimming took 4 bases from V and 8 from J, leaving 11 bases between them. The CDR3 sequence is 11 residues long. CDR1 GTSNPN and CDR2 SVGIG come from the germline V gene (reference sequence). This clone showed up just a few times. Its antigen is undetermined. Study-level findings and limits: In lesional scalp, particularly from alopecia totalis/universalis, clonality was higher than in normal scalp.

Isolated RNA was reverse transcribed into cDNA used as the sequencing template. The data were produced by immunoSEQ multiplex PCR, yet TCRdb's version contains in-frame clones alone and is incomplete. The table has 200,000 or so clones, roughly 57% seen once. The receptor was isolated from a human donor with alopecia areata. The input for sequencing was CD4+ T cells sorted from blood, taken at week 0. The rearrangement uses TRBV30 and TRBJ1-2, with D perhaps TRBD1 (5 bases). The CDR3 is CAWTQGRGYTF. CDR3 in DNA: TGTGCCTGGACCCAGGGAAGAGGCTACACCTTC.